One TCR beta chain is described in this entry. The data are from a study of blood T cell repertoires in COVID-19. CDR3 length equals 12 residues. Trimming removed 5 bases at V and 11 bases at J, with 15 bases between. The germline V gene encodes CDR1 SEHNR and CDR2 FQNEAQ (reference sequence). Authors' processing steps: Amplification of reference gene primers provided the estimated nucleated cell counts. Only in-frame clones appear in the TCRdb table, and some are missing; sequencing was by immunoSEQ multiplex PCR. That table is the source of V, J and clone size, and D and trimming were worked out from the DNA. This sample has a few hundred thousand clones, with 70% to 90% found just once.

The specimen was peripheral blood. The TCR was taken from a man younger than 35 with active or convalescent COVID-19. J is TRBJ1-1 and V is TRBV7-9; D might be TRBD1 (5 bases). CDR3 bases: TGTGCCAGCAGCAGAGACAGCGCGGGGGCTTTCTTT. Encoded protein: CASSRDSAGAFF.